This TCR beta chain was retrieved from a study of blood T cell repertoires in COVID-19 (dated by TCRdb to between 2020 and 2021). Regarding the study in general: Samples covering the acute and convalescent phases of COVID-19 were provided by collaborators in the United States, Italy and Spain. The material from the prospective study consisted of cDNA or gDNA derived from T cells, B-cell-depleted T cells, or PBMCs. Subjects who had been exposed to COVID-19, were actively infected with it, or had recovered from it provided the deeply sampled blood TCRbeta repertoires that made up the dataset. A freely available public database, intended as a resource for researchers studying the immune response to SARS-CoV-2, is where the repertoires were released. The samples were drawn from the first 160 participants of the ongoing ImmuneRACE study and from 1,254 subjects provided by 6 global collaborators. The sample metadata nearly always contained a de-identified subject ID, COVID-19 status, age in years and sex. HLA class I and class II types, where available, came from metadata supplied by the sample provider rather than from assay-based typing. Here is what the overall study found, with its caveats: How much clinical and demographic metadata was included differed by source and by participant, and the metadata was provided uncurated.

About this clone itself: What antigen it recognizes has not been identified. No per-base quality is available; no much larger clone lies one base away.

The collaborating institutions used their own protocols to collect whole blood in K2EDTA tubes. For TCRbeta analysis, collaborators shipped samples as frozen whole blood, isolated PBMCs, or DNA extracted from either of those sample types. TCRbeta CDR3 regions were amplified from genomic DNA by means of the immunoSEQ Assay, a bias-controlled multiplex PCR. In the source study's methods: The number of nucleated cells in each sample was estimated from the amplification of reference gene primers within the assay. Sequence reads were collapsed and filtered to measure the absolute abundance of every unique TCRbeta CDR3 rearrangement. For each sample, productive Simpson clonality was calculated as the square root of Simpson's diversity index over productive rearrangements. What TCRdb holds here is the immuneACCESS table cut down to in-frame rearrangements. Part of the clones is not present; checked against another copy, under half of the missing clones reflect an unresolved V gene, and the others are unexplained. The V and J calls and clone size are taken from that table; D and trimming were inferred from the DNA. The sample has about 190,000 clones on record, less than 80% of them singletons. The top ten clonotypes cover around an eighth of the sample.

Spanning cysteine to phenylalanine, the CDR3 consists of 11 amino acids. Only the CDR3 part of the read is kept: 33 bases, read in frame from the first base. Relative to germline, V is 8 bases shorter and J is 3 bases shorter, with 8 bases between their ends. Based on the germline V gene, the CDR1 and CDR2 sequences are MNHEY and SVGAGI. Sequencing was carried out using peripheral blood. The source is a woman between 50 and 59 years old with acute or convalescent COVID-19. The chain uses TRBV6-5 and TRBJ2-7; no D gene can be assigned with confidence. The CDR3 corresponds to CASLSVYEQYF. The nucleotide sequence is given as TGTGCCAGCTTATCGGTCTACGAGCAGTACTTC.